The clone carrying this TCR beta chain came up a few times. The V segment lost 5 bases and the J segment 4 bases; nucleotides outside the gene matches: 7. CDR3 length: 15 residues. Germline CDR1 and CDR2: SEHNR and FQNEAQ (reference sequence). TCRdb keeps only in-frame clones here, not all; method: immunoSEQ multiplex PCR. The sample has 32,000 or so clones, 60% to 85% seen once. The sample is drawn from a study of radiotherapy plus CTLA-4 blockade in lung cancer. The receptor was isolated from a human donor with non-small cell lung cancer that progressed on radiotherapy plus ipilimumab. This material consisted of peripheral blood, taken from a patient treated with radiotherapy plus ipilimumab. The rearrangement joins TRBV7-9 to TRBJ2-1; 8 bases line up with TRBD2. CDR3 amino acids: CASSPPQRGYNEQFF. The DNA of the CDR3 is TGTGCCAGCAGCCCCCCCCAGCGGGGGTACAATGAGCAGTTCTTC.